Presented here are 21 T cell receptor beta chains from one specimen sequenced in a study of blood T cell repertoires in COVID-19. Here immunoSEQ multiplex PCR was the method, and the copy in TCRdb shows in-frame clones only, minus some. The sample has 200,000 to 250,000 clones; 87% are singletons. The sequenced sample consisted of peripheral blood. These receptors were collected from a young man with active or convalescent COVID-19.

The chain carries TRBV7-3 and TRBJ2-5, with D possibly matching TRBD2 (5 bases). V was pared by 5 bases and J by 4 bases, with 14 bases between. Germline CDR1 reads SGHTA; CDR2 reads FQGTGA. The CDR3 contains 14 residues. This chain's CDR3 is CASSPKVRGETQYF. The CDR3 nucleotides read TGTGCCAGCAGCCCCAAAGTTCGGGGAGAGACCCAGTACTTC.

The count of this clone is one. The rearrangement joins TRBV2 to TRBJ2-7; 8 nucleotides match TRBD2. Germline CDR1 and CDR2: SNHLY and FYNNEI. V shed 2 bases, J shed 7 bases, and the junction held 10 bases outside the gene matches. CDR3 length: 15 residues. Here the CDR3 DNA reads TGTGCCAGCAGTGAACTCTCTAGCGGGTCTCGGGAGCAGTACTTC. Encoded protein: CASSELSSGSREQYF. Combining the CDR3 with reference TRBV2 and TRBJ2-7 gives the whole variable domain EPEVTQTPSHQVTQMGQEVILRCVPISNHLYFYWYRQILGQKVEFLVSFYNNEISEKSEIFDDQFSVERPDGSNFTLKIRSTKLEDSAMYFCASSELSSGSREQYFGPGTRLTVT.

The V call is TRBV10-2, the J call TRBJ1-5; 8 bases line up with TRBD1. J gave up 6 bases and V 8 bases, and 9 bases lay outside the gene matches. CDR1 and CDR2 (germline): WSHSY, SAAADI. The CDR3 contains 14 residues. The CDR3 bases are TGCGCCAGCCATTCAGGGGGCGGAGGTCAGCCCCAGCATTTT. Residues: CASHSGGGGQPQHF.

J is TRBJ1-2 and V is TRBV4-3; D possibly corresponds to TRBD1 (5 bases). Per the germline V gene, CDR1 is LGHNA and CDR2 is YSLEER. The CDR3 extends over 14 amino acids. V was cut by 0 bases and J by 7 bases, with 12 bases left in between. The CDR3: CASSQDGGGVGYTF. DNA for the CDR3: TGCGCCAGCAGCCAAGATGGGGGAGGGGTTGGCTACACCTTC.

The chain has TRBV5-4 and TRBJ1-1; 8 bases are a match to TRBD1. The CDR3 is made up of 14 amino acids. Germline loops: CDR1 SGHNT, CDR2 YYREEE (reference sequence). Trimming removed 4 bases from V and 5 bases from J; junction bases left unmatched: 7. DNA for the CDR3: TGTGCCAGCAGCCTCGGACAGGGAGGTACTGAAGCTTTCTTT. Translated: CASSLGQGGTEAFF. Full variable domain (remainder filled in from reference TRBV5-4 and TRBJ1-1): ETGVTQSPTHLIKTRGQQVTLRCSSQSGHNTVSWYQQALGQGPQFIFQYYREEENGRGNFPPRFSGLQFPNYSSELNVNALELDDSALYLCASSLGQGGTEAFFGQGTRLTVV.

The chain joins TRBV30 to TRBJ1-5; perhaps TRBD1 as D (6 bases). V was cut by 3 bases and J by 6 bases, with 12 bases left in between. This CDR3 contains 13 residues. Germline V gene lookup returns CDR1 GTSNPN and CDR2 SVGIG (reference sequence). In nucleotides, the CDR3 is TGTGCCTGGAGCCCAGGGGACCGTCAGCCCCAGCATTTT. Residues: CAWSPGDRQPQHF.

The chain combines TRBV9 with TRBJ2-1, with a weak D call TRBD1 (5 bases). V shed 7 bases and J shed 13 bases, with 18 bases lying between them. The CDR3 runs to 12 residues. The germline CDR1 and CDR2 sequences are SGDLS and YYNGEE. This chain's CDR3 is CASHIVREPQFF. DNA of the CDR3: TGTGCCAGCCACATAGTCAGGGAACCCCAGTTCTTC.

The chain recombines TRBV5-1 with TRBJ1-5; 9 nucleotides line up with TRBD1. Trimming cost V 5 bases and J 1 base; bases outside gene matches: 7. The CDR3 is 16 residues long. Germline V gene lookup returns CDR1 SGHRS and CDR2 YFSETQ. The CDR3 spells CASSLTGGASNQPQHF. The CDR3 nucleotides are TGCGCCAGCAGTTTAACAGGGGGCGCGAGCAATCAGCCCCAGCATTTT.

This chain joins TRBV7-6 and TRBJ2-3; 9 positions agree with TRBD1. The CDR3 is 17 residues long. Losses at the gene ends were 4 bases for V and 5 bases for J; bases not matched to a gene: 13. Germline assignment: CDR1 SGHVS and CDR2 FNYEAQ. CDR3 region: CASSYPTGGPERDTQYF. DNA of the CDR3: TGTGCCAGCAGCTACCCTACAGGGGGCCCAGAGAGAGATACGCAGTATTTT. Looking up the rest from reference TRBV7-6 and TRBJ2-3 gives the full variable domain: GAGVSQSPRYKVTKRGQDVALRCDPISGHVSLYWYRQALGQGPEFLTYFNYEAQQDKSGLPNDRFSAERPEGSISTLTIQRTEQRDSAMYRCASSYPTGGPERDTQYFGPGTRLTVL.

A single count supports this clone. The rearrangement joins TRBV7-2 to TRBJ1-3; 10 bases are shared with TRBD1. V shed 5 bases and J 1 base; nucleotides not matched to a gene: 8. There are 17 residues in the CDR3. Germline V gives CDR1 SGHTA, CDR2 FQGNSA. The CDR3 region is CASSPPGQGVSGNTIYF. In nucleotides, the CDR3 is TGTGCCAGCAGCCCGCCCGGACAGGGGGTTTCTGGAAACACCATATATTTT.

Comment on this clone: Mismatch with germline at one junction end may stem from a read error. The CDR3 DNA follows: TGTGCCAGCAGCTTAGTGGGAGGGGTAAACAGTGAAGCTTTCTTT. Translating gives CASSLVGGVNSEAFF. This chain uses TRBV7-2 with TRBJ1-1; tentative D call: TRBD1 (5 bases). CDR1 and CDR2 from the germline V gene are SGHTA and FQGNSA. The CDR3 extends over 15 amino acids.

The chain is built from TRBV3-1 (or the pseudogene TRBV3-2) and TRBJ2-3; 9 nucleotides match TRBD2. With V trimmed by 4 bases and J by 0 bases, 5 bases remained unmatched. The CDR3 covers 16 residues. Germline values: CDR1 LGHDT, CDR2 YNNKEL (reference sequence). CDR3 DNA: TGTGCCAGCAGCCGCTTAGCGGGGGCAAGCACAGATACGCAGTATTTT. Residues: CASSRLAGASTDTQYF.

This chain links TRBV4-3 with TRBJ2-3, with 8 bases identical to TRBD2. The germline CDR1 and CDR2 sequences are LGHNA and YSLEER. V was clipped by 0 bases and J by 3 bases; unmatched bases: 5. The CDR3 is made up of 16 amino acids. CDR3: CASSQEPAGVTDTQYF. The CDR3 nucleotides read TGCGCCAGCAGCCAAGAACCAGCGGGAGTTACAGATACGCAGTATTTT.

The chain links TRBV18 to TRBJ2-7; D uncertain. This CDR3 spans 11 amino acids. Per the germline V gene, CDR1 is KGHSH and CDR2 is LQKENI. V gave up 6 bases and J gave up 4 bases, with 7 bases separating them. CDR3 sequence: CASSSSYEQYF. In nucleotides, the CDR3 is TGTGCCAGCTCGTCATCATACGAGCAGTACTTC.

The rearrangement uses TRBV6-2 or TRBV6-3 and TRBJ2-7; 15 bases match TRBD2. Germline CDR1 is MNHEY and CDR2 is SVGEGT. This CDR3 is 16 amino acids long. With 5 bases clipped from V and 4 bases from J, the junction kept 6 bases outside the gene matches. CDR3 loop: CASSATGLAGGYEQYF. The CDR3 DNA sequence: TGTGCCAGCAGTGCTACGGGACTAGCGGGGGGTTACGAGCAGTACTTC.

This chain joins TRBV6-5 and TRBJ1-6, with 8 nucleotides matching TRBD1. Germline CDR1 is MNHEY and CDR2 is SVGAGI. The length of the CDR3 is 14 residues. V gave up 7 bases and J gave up 3 bases; unmatched junction bases: 2. The CDR3: CASKGTGYNSPLHF. The CDR3 nucleotides are TGTGCCAGCAAGGGGACAGGCTATAATTCACCCCTCCACTTT.

This chain joins TRBV18 and TRBJ1-5; TRBD1 aligns across 7 bases. After removal of 3 bases from V and 7 bases from J, the junction contained 12 bases not matched to a gene. Germline V gives CDR1 KGHSH, CDR2 LQKENI. This CDR3 spans 16 amino acids. CDR3 nucleotide sequence: TGTGCCAGCTCACCCGCCGGGGACAGAAATGGCCAGCCCCAGCATTTT. Translated, it gives CASSPAGDRNGQPQHF.

This chain connects TRBV18 to TRBJ1-1, with D possibly matching TRBD1 (5 bases). The V end was cut by 4 bases, the J end by 3 bases, with 12 bases between. CDR3 size: 14 residues. Germline V gene data show CDR1 as KGHSH and CDR2 as LQKENI. The CDR3 DNA sequence: TGTGCCAGCTCACGTCTGGGGGAGGACACTGAAGCTTTCTTT. It codes for CASSRLGEDTEAFF.

The rearrangement uses TRBV19 and TRBJ2-7; 8 bases align to TRBD1. Trimming at V came to 10 bases and at J to 2 bases, leaving 7 bases not matched to a gene. Germline CDR1 LNHDA, CDR2 SQIVND (reference sequence). This CDR3 is 13 amino acids long. CDR3 nucleotide sequence: TGTGCCACCGGACAGGGTAGAACCTACGAGCAGTACTTC. This gives the protein CATGQGRTYEQYF.

The genes are TRBV10-1 and TRBJ2-6; D might be TRBD2 (5 bases). Germline-derived CDR1 and CDR2 are WNHNN and SYGVQD (reference sequence). CDR3 size: 15 residues. V gave up 2 bases and J gave up 4 bases, with 9 bases separating them. CDR3 sequence (DNA): TGCGCCAGCAGTGAGCCACCGGGAGGGGCCAACGTCCTGACTTTC. Encoded protein: CASSEPPGGANVLTF.

The CDR3 loop is CASSRNRGGWGGYTF. The CDR3 DNA follows: TGTGCCAGCAGCAGAAACCGGGGGGGCTGGGGTGGCTACACCTTC. The genes are TRBV6-5 and TRBJ1-2, with D perhaps matching TRBD1 (6 bases). The germline CDR1 and CDR2 sequences are MNHEY and SVGAGI. The CDR3 has 15 residues. The V end lost 6 bases, the J end lost 7 bases, and 21 bases lay between the germline ends.